The source of this T cell receptor (beta chain) is a study of blood T cell repertoires in COVID-19. The wider study: Acute and convalescent COVID-19 samples came from the United States, Italy and Spain.

As processed by the authors: It was from reference gene primer amplification that nucleated cell counts were estimated. The assay was immunoSEQ multiplex PCR, and TCRdb's table has in-frame clones only and misses some. V and J calls and clone size are given by that table; D and trimming were obtained from the DNA. In the table there are approximately 400,000 clones, roughly 91% of which are singletons. CDR1 and CDR2 from the germline V gene are PRHDT and FYEKMQ (reference sequence). Trimming took 0 bases from V and 0 from J, leaving 9 bases between them. The length of the CDR3 is 16 residues. The sequence was collected from a woman aged 18-29 years who had recovered from COVID-19. The material sequenced was PBMCs or T cells enriched from blood (not recorded which). The chain is built from TRBV13 and TRBJ1-5, with D perhaps TRBD1 (6 bases). The CDR3 loop reads CASSLGAGDSNQPQHF. DNA of the CDR3: TGTGCCAGCAGCTTAGGGGCAGGGGATAGCAATCAGCCCCAGCATTTT.